The clone carrying this TCR beta chain was counted between two and nine times. Russia was home to the donors, healthy Caucasian individuals aged roughly 6 to 90. Around 10 milliliters of peripheral blood were drawn from each donor. Each sample had at least 6 million PBMCs isolated. This sample stems from a study of blood T cells in healthy people across ages. The ends were cut back, 1 base at V and 3 bases at J, with 15 bases in the middle. The length of the CDR3 is 16 residues. Germline CDR1 is LGHNA and CDR2 is YSLEER. Primers used in a second PCR of about 6 to 11 cycles were a sample-barcoded 5' primer and a J-beta primer mix. Each cDNA molecule was tagged by a template-switch adaptor with 12 random nucleotides. TCRdb passed the 5' RACE reads through MiXCR, listing each CDR3 protein once. The sample comprises roughly 860,000 distinct CDR3 sequences, around 62% of which are singletons, and about a quarter rests with the top ten.

The sequencing input was blood. The gene calls are TRBV4-3 and TRBJ1-2, with D perhaps TRBD1 (5 bases). The receptor comes from a man under 40 in good health. DNA for the CDR3: TGCGCCAGCAGCCAAGCGCCGGGGGTGATCGACTATGGCTACACCTTC. Translating gives CASSQAPGVIDYGYTF.